Below, 28 T cell receptor beta chains from the same sample are listed, as sequenced in a study of blood T cells in healthy people across ages. Then a second PCR, running about 6 to 11 cycles, was carried out with a sample-barcoded 5' primer and a J-beta primer mix. TCRdb re-derived calls from the 5' RACE reads in MiXCR, one entry per CDR3 protein. The sample gives fewer than 1.5 million distinct CDR3 sequences, 40% to 50% of which show up once; roughly 7.7% is in the top ten. Sequencing was carried out using blood. The receptors shown here come from a woman aged 18 to 35 in good health.

The chain joins TRBV20-1 to TRBJ2-1; TRBD2 aligns across 9 bases. V dropped 3 bases and J dropped 6; count of bases not matched to a gene: 6. The CDR3 spans 14 residues. Germline assignment: CDR1 DFQATT and CDR2 SNEGSKA (reference sequence). This CDR3 is CSASTQREANEQFF. For the CDR3, the DNA is TGCAGTGCTAGCACCCAGCGGGAGGCCAATGAGCAGTTCTTC.

This clonotype was seen a handful of times. The rearrangement links TRBV27 to TRBJ1-2; TRBD1 aligns across 9 bases. Unmatched junction bases numbered 9, after V lost 4 bases and J lost 9 bases. CDR1 MNHEY and CDR2 SMNVEV come from the germline V gene (reference sequence). This CDR3 has 14 residues. The CDR3 DNA reads TGTGCCAGCAGTTCCGGGACAGGGCTTGCTCGCTACACCTTC. Translation: CASSSGTGLARYTF.

This clonotype appeared a few times. The CDR3 is CASSHRGEIRIGEQYF. The CDR3 DNA reads as TGTGCCAGCAGTCACAGGGGAGAGATTCGGATCGGGGAGCAGTACTTC. The chain links TRBV28 to TRBJ2-7; 7 nucleotides line up with TRBD1. V was pared by 5 bases and J by 7 bases, with 17 bases of the junction left unmatched. CDR3 length: 16 amino acids. Germline loops: CDR1 MDHEN, CDR2 SYDVKM.

This rearrangement joins TRBV15 to TRBJ2-2; 7 nucleotides agree with TRBD2. Germline CDR1 LNHNV, CDR2 YYDKDF (reference sequence). V was pared by 1 base and J by 1 base, with 3 bases of the junction left unmatched. CDR3 length equals 16 residues. CDR3: CATSRAGTKNTGELFF. CDR3 sequence (DNA): TGTGCCACCAGCAGAGCCGGGACTAAGAACACCGGGGAGCTGTTTTTT.

This chain links TRBV6-1 with TRBJ1-2; no clear D gene. Per the germline V gene, CDR1 is MNHNS and CDR2 is SASEGT. The V and J ends lost 10 bases and 0 bases respectively, with 6 bases between them. CDR3 length: 11 residues. In DNA, the CDR3 is TGTGCCAACGGGGCTAACTATGGCTACACCTTC. Amino acids: CANGANYGYTF.

In its sample, this clonotype was seen once. The chain employs TRBV14 and TRBJ2-3; 9 nucleotides align to TRBD2. Germline V gene data show CDR1 as SGHDN and CDR2 as FVKESK. The CDR3 consists of 16 residues. The V segment lost 4 bases and the J segment 10 bases; nucleotides outside the gene matches: 15. This CDR3 is CASSRLSGGELKAQYF. CDR3 DNA sequence: TGTGCCAGCAGCCGACTTAGCGGGGGCGAATTGAAGGCGCAGTATTTT.

Details on this clonotype: Relative to the germline gene, one junction end is altered; a read error may explain this. V gene TRBV6-6 combines with J gene TRBJ1-2, with D possibly TRBD1 on 6 matching bases. The CDR3 runs to 16 residues. Germline V gene sequence: CDR1 MNHNY, CDR2 SVGAGI (reference sequence). The CDR3: CAGSYSGAGGGNGYTF. The CDR3 DNA is TGTGCCGGCAGTTACTCGGGGGCAGGCGGCGGGAATGGCTACACCTTC.

This clonotype was recorded a few times. CDR3 DNA sequence: TGTGCCAGCGGCCAGAGGGCGGTAGACTACGAGCAGTACTTC. Translated, it gives CASGQRAVDYEQYF. J is TRBJ2-7 and V is TRBV7-9, with TRBD2 as a possible D gene (5 bases). CDR3 length equals 14 residues. Trimming pared 8 bases from V and 3 bases from J, leaving 17 bases between. The germline CDR1 and CDR2 sequences are SEHNR and FQNEAQ (reference sequence).

This clonotype has only a few counts. The chain uses TRBV20-1 and TRBJ2-5; tentative D call: TRBD1 (5 bases). Looked up from germline, CDR1 is DFQATT and CDR2 is SNEGSKA (reference sequence). This CDR3 has 11 amino acids. Trimming removed 5 bases from V and 4 bases from J, with 8 bases in between. CDR3 coding DNA: TGCAGTGCTGGGGCTTTAGAGACCCAGTACTTC. Amino acid sequence: CSAGALETQYF.

This clonotype showed up just a few times. The chain links TRBV5-1 to TRBJ2-5; TRBD2 agrees at 7 bases. Germline V CDR1 and CDR2: SGHRS, YFSETQ. The CDR3 consists of 16 residues. J lost 2 bases, V lost 0 bases, and 7 bases had no gene match. The CDR3 nucleotides are TGCGCCAGCAGCTTGGGACACGCGGGGGTACAAGAGACCCAGTACTTC. Encoded protein: CASSLGHAGVQETQYF.

The chain employs TRBV28 and TRBJ2-5, with D perhaps matching TRBD1 (6 bases). Germline-derived CDR1 and CDR2 are MDHEN and SYDVKM. The CDR3 extends over 15 amino acids. The germline V and J ends were trimmed by 5 bases and 1 base, with 14 bases remaining between them. The CDR3 reads CASSAGQFSQETQYF. The CDR3 nucleotides are TGTGCCAGCAGTGCCGGACAGTTCTCCCAAGAGACCCAGTACTTC.

The chain couples TRBV10-3 to TRBJ1-2; 11 positions match TRBD1. V was pared by 6 bases and J by 5 bases, with 8 bases of the junction left unmatched. The CDR3 is made up of 15 amino acids. From germline, CDR1 is ENHRY and CDR2 SYGVKD. The CDR3 sequence is CAISQSRDRGYGYTF. The CDR3 DNA reads TGTGCCATCAGCCAATCCCGGGACAGGGGGTATGGCTACACCTTC.

V gene TRBV11-2 combines with J gene TRBJ2-1; 7 positions match TRBD1. The CDR3 is 15 residues long. With V trimmed by 3 bases and J by 1 base, 3 bases remained unmatched. Germline V gene data show CDR1 as SGHAT and CDR2 as FQNNGV. CDR3 amino acids: CASSFRTGSYNEQFF. The CDR3 DNA reads TGTGCCAGCAGCTTTCGGACAGGATCCTACAATGAGCAGTTCTTC.

The chain combines TRBV7-2 with TRBJ2-3, with D possibly TRBD2 on 5 matching bases. The V gene lost 4 bases and the J gene lost 7 bases, with 18 bases spanning the gap. Germline lookup yields CDR1 SGHTA and CDR2 FQGNSA. There are 15 residues in the CDR3. As DNA, the CDR3 is TGTGCCAGCAGCTCTCAATCTAGCCTCCAGTATACGCAGTATTTT. It encodes CASSSQSSLQYTQYF. The full variable domain, with the rest looked up from reference TRBV7-2 and TRBJ2-3, is GAGVSQSPSNKVTEKGKDVELRCDPISGHTALYWYRQSLGQGLEFLIYFQGNSAPDKSGLPSDRFSAERTGGSVSTLTIQRTQQEDSAVYLCASSSQSSLQYTQYFGPGTRLTVL.

This clonotype occurred a few times. This chain uses TRBV21-1 with TRBJ2-2; whether TRBD2, the table's D call, matches the DNA was not checked. TRBV21-1 is shown as a pseudogene. The CDR3 loop spans 15 amino acids. CDR3 coding DNA: TGTGCCAGCCCCAAACGGGAGGGGGGCTTCGGGGAGCTGTTTTTT. Translated, it gives CASPKREGGFGELFF.

V gene TRBV5-1 combines with J gene TRBJ2-3, with 10 positions matching TRBD2. Germline-derived CDR1 and CDR2 are SGHRS and YFSETQ. The V and J ends lost 4 bases and 0 bases, in that order; junction bases with no gene match: 5. The CDR3 runs to 16 residues. The CDR3 protein is CASSDLAGASTDTQYF. DNA for the CDR3: TGCGCCAGCAGCGACCTAGCGGGGGCCAGCACAGATACGCAGTATTTT.

The gene calls are TRBV20-1 and TRBJ2-5; TRBD1 agrees at 8 bases. The germline V gene encodes CDR1 DFQATT and CDR2 SNEGSKA (reference sequence). Trimming removed 3 bases from V and 7 bases from J; junction bases left unmatched: 10. This CDR3 spans 14 amino acids. The DNA of the CDR3 is TGCAGTGCTAGGAGGACAGGGAGCCTTCCGACCCAGTACTTC. Translating it yields CSARRTGSLPTQYF.

This clonotype was seen a single time. The gene calls are TRBV7-9 and TRBJ1-2; a possible D gene is TRBD1 (5 bases). CDR1 and CDR2 from the germline V gene are SEHNR and FQNEAQ (reference sequence). Trimming shortened V by 2 bases and J by 4 bases, and 14 bases separated the two germline ends. The CDR3 runs to 15 residues. The CDR3 DNA reads TGTGCCAGCAGCTTAACCGACAACAGGCTCTATGGCTACACCTTC. It encodes CASSLTDNRLYGYTF.

The sample holds many counts of this clonotype. This sequence joins TRBV18 and TRBJ2-5; D remains unclear. Germline V gene data show CDR1 as KGHSH and CDR2 as LQKENI. V lost 8 bases, J lost 5 bases, and 12 bases lay in between. This CDR3 has 12 residues. The DNA of the CDR3 is TGTGCCAGCAGTCCGCCGGCGGAGACCCAGTACTTC. Protein: CASSPPAETQYF.

This clonotype was detected ten times or more. The rearrangement links TRBV12-3 or TRBV12-4 to TRBJ2-7; TRBD1 agrees at 9 bases. The ends lost 1 base at V and 2 bases at J; junction bases unmatched: 3. This CDR3 spans 15 amino acids. CDR3 coding DNA: TGTGCCAGCAGTTTAGGACAGGGGGTTGCCTACGAGCAGTACTTC. This sequence encodes CASSLGQGVAYEQYF.

The CDR3 DNA sequence: TGTGCCAGCAGCTTGGGGACAGCTCGCACTGAAGCTTTCTTT. This gives the protein CASSLGTARTEAFF. The chain carries TRBV27 and TRBJ1-1, with TRBD1 matching 7 bases. Germline loops: CDR1 MNHEY, CDR2 SMNVEV (reference sequence). The V and J ends lost 6 bases and 4 bases, in that order; junction bases with no gene match: 8. The CDR3 loop spans 14 amino acids.

This chain connects TRBV6-6 to TRBJ2-5, with D unresolved. The DNA end lines up better with TRBJ2-7; the J call may be wrong. The CDR3 has 12 amino acids. Germline V lookup: CDR1 MNHNY, CDR2 SVGAGI (reference sequence). The CDR3 loop is CASSYSDTEQYF. CDR3 in DNA: TGTGCCAGCAGTTACTCCGACACCGAGCAGTACTTC.

This clonotype has ten or more counts. In DNA, the CDR3 is TGCAGCCCCCTGCCCCCCTACGAGCAGTACTTC. The encoded protein is CSPLPPYEQYF. The chain uses TRBV20-1 and TRBJ2-7; D gene unclear. This CDR3 spans 11 amino acids. In germline, CDR1 is DFQATT, CDR2 SNEGSKA (reference sequence).

This sequence joins TRBV10-3 and TRBJ1-2; a weak D match, TRBD1 (5 bases). This CDR3 spans 16 amino acids. Trimming shortened V by 0 bases and J by 4 bases, and 15 bases separated the two germline ends. The germline V gene has CDR1 ENHRY and CDR2 SYGVKD. CDR3 in amino acids: CAISESGPPDGYGYTF. In DNA, the CDR3 is TGTGCCATCAGTGAGTCGGGGCCGCCGGACGGCTATGGCTACACCTTC.

In this sample, this clonotype turned up a few times. This chain joins TRBV11-1 and TRBJ2-4, with TRBD1 identical over 9 bases. TRBJ2-7 explains the end of the DNA better; the J call may be wrong. The V gene's germline CDR1 is SGHAT and CDR2 FQDESV (reference sequence). The CDR3 has 15 amino acids. The CDR3 DNA sequence: TGTGCCAGCAGCCAGACCGGGACAGGGTCCGGCGAGCAGTACTTC. Its protein is CASSQTGTGSGEQYF.

This chain uses TRBV4-2 with TRBJ1-3; D ambiguous. V lost 4 bases and J lost 2, with 6 bases in between. The CDR3 is 13 residues long. Germline V gives CDR1 LGHNA, CDR2 YNFKEQ. The CDR3 region has the DNA TGTGCCAGCAGCCCGGAGGCTGGAAACACCATATATTTT. It is translated as CASSPEAGNTIYF.

The chain is built from TRBV6-5 and TRBJ2-7, with D tentatively TRBD1 (6 bases). The V and J ends lost 8 bases and 0 bases respectively, with 14 bases between them. The germline V gene encodes CDR1 MNHEY and CDR2 SVGAGI. The CDR3 is 14 residues long. CDR3 coding DNA: TGTGCCAGCGGGGGCATACAGAGCTCCTACGAGCAGTACTTC. Translation gives CASGGIQSSYEQYF.

In the case of this clonotype: At one of its ends the junction is not consistent with the germline gene, which may arise from a read error. The chain employs TRBV5-1 and TRBJ2-2, with TRBD1 identical over 10 bases. Germline-derived CDR1 and CDR2 are SGHRS and YFSETQ. The length of the CDR3 is 14 residues. The CDR3 is CASRGQGNAGELFF. The CDR3 coding sequence is TGCGCCAGCAGGGGACAGGGGAACGCCGGGGAGCTGTTTTTT. The full variable domain, in which reference TRBV5-1 and TRBJ2-2 provide the parts outside the CDR3, is KAGVTQTPRYLIKTRGQQVTLSCSPISGHRSVSWYQQTPGQGLQFLFEYFSETQRNKGNFPGRFSGRQFSNSRSEMNVSTLELGDSALYLCASRGQGNAGELFFGEGSRLTVL.